Listed below are T cell receptor beta chains from one sample, sequenced in a study of T cell responses to AZD1222 COVID-19 vaccine. Generated by immunoSEQ multiplex PCR, the TCRdb table keeps only in-frame clones and is missing some. The sample comprises some 130,000 clones, 75% to 95% of which are singletons, and less than 9% rests with the top ten. Sequenced here: peripheral blood, sampled on day 0 of AZD1222 vaccination. These receptors all come from an adult in good health. Both conserved end residues are part of each CDR3. A D gene is named only where the DNA matches it firmly. Clone sizes are given selectively: once, few, many, or a class where the clone is expanded.

TRBV18	TRBD1	TRBJ1-4	.	CASSLTDRGNEKLFF	TGTGCCAGCTCACTTACGGACAGGGGAAATGAAAAACTGTTTTTT
TRBV25-1	TRBD2	TRBJ2-1	.	CASSPLADLYNEQFF	TGTGCCAGCTCCCCGCTAGCGGACCTTTACAATGAGCAGTTCTTC
TRBV28	TRBD1	TRBJ2-2	.	CASSLRGTGQSGELFF	TGTGCCAGCAGTTTGCGTGGGACAGGACAATCCGGGGAGCTGTTTTTT
TRBV3-1/TRBV3-2	TRBD1	TRBJ2-7	.	CASSRDSNSYEQYF	TGTGCCAGCAGCCGGGACAGCAACTCCTACGAGCAGTACTTC
TRBV19	TRBD2	TRBJ2-3	.	CASTQGLAGGRSTDTQYF	TGTGCCAGTACCCAAGGACTAGCGGGGGGGCGATCCACAGATACGCAGTATTTT
TRBV4-3	.	TRBJ1-4	.	CASSQDGGPGGKLFF	TGCGCCAGCAGCCAAGATGGAGGGCCGGGGGGAAAACTGTTTTTT
TRBV27	TRBD2	TRBJ2-1	.	CASSLYQRDPFSSNEQFF	TGTGCCAGCAGTTTATATCAGCGGGACCCCTTTTCGTCCAATGAGCAGTTCTTC
TRBV7-2	TRBD1	TRBJ1-4	.	CASSQRGTGQEKLFF	TGTGCCAGCAGCCAGCGGGGGACAGGGCAAGAAAAACTGTTTTTT
TRBV2	TRBD1	TRBJ1-5	.	CASSGGQGAVQPQHF	TGTGCCAGCAGTGGGGGACAGGGGGCCGTTCAGCCCCAGCATTTT
TRBV7-3	.	TRBJ2-2	few	CASSHNTGELFF	TGTGCCAGCAGCCACAACACCGGGGAGCTGTTTTTT
TRBV19	.	TRBJ2-3	.	CASKTGTSTDTQYF	TGTGCCAGCAAGACAGGAACCAGCACAGATACGCAGTATTTT
TRBV4-3	.	TRBJ2-3	once	CASSQGGAPADTQYF	TGCGCCAGCAGCCAAGGCGGCGCGCCAGCAGATACGCAGTATTTT
TRBV6-1	.	TRBJ1-1	.	CASSEVKQRNTEAFF	TGTGCCAGCAGTGAAGTTAAGCAGAGAAACACTGAAGCTTTCTTT
TRBV6-5	TRBD1	TRBJ2-2	.	CASSQGEGELFF	TGTGCCAGCAGTCAGGGGGAGGGGGAGCTGTTTTTT
TRBV28	.	TRBJ2-7	.	CASSYAGFYEQYF	TGTGCCAGCAGTTACGCGGGGTTTTACGAGCAGTACTTC
TRBV12-3/TRBV12-4	.	TRBJ2-7	.	CASSPTSLGEQYF	TGTGCCAGCAGCCCTACTAGCTTGGGTGAGCAGTACTTC
TRBV7-9	TRBD1	TRBJ1-2	.	CASSPPTGNGYTF	TGTGCCAGCAGCCCGCCGACAGGGAATGGCTACACCTTC
TRBV5-4	TRBD2	TRBJ2-1	once	CASSLAGGPLGEQFF	TGTGCCAGCAGCTTGGCGGGGGGGCCATTGGGTGAGCAGTTCTTC
TRBV12-3/TRBV12-4	.	TRBJ1-5	.	CASSLDRVGPQHF	TGTGCCAGCAGTTTAGACAGGGTTGGGCCCCAGCATTTT
TRBV6-2/TRBV6-3	.	TRBJ2-7	.	CASSRYGLIYEQYF	TGTGCCAGCAGTCGCTACGGACTAATTTACGAGCAGTACTTC
TRBV6-2/TRBV6-3	TRBD1	TRBJ1-5	.	CASSYSSTGGDNQPQHF	TGTGCCAGCAGTTACTCGAGCACAGGGGGGGACAATCAGCCCCAGCATTTT
TRBV6-2/TRBV6-3	.	TRBJ1-1	.	CASSYGGAAEAFF	TGTGCCAGCAGTTACGGGGGGGCCGCTGAAGCTTTCTTT
TRBV4-3	.	TRBJ1-1	.	CASSQDSAEAFF	TGCGCCAGCAGCCAAGATTCGGCTGAAGCTTTCTTT
TRBV2	.	TRBJ2-5	.	CASNRDTQETQYF	TGTGCCAGCAACAGGGACACCCAAGAGACCCAGTACTTC
TRBV2	.	TRBJ1-1	few	CASSLGWVSNKAFF	TGTGCCAGCAGCCTAGGTTGGGTTTCAAATAAGGCTTTCTTT
TRBV9	TRBD2	TRBJ2-5	.	CASSSGRAYQETQYF	TGTGCCAGCAGCTCAGGGAGGGCTTACCAAGAGACCCAGTACTTC
TRBV7-2	.	TRBJ1-5	.	CASRSGGNQPQHF	TGTGCCAGCCGGTCAGGGGGCAATCAGCCCCAGCATTTT
TRBV6-5	.	TRBJ2-1	.	CASSYSAMGNEQFF	TGTGCCAGCAGTTACTCCGCCATGGGCAATGAGCAGTTCTTC
TRBV5-1	.	TRBJ1-1	once	CASSLEAGVAEAFF	TGCGCCAGCAGCTTGGAGGCCGGGGTCGCTGAAGCTTTCTTT
TRBV3-1/TRBV3-2	.	TRBJ1-1	.	CASSPDLNTEAFF	TGTGCCAGCAGCCCGGACCTGAACACTGAAGCTTTCTTT
TRBV19	TRBD2	TRBJ2-5	.	CASSIRAGGETQYF	TGTGCCAGTAGTATAAGGGCGGGAGGGGAGACCCAGTACTTC
TRBV15	.	TRBJ2-1	few	CATSSSWDEQFF	TGTGCCACCAGCAGCAGTTGGGATGAGCAGTTCTTC
TRBV5-1	TRBD2	TRBJ2-1	.	CASSPGLAGGQREQFF	TGCGCCAGCAGCCCCGGACTAGCGGGGGGGCAGCGTGAGCAGTTCTTC
TRBV24-1	TRBD1	TRBJ1-2	.	CATSDGGQGHHGYTF	TGTGCCACCAGTGATGGCGGACAGGGCCACCATGGCTACACCTTC
TRBV9	.	TRBJ1-2	.	CASSVDGREVDYGYTF	TGTGCCAGCAGCGTAGACGGCAGGGAGGTTGACTATGGCTACACCTTC
TRBV11-2	.	TRBJ2-3	.	CASSPRVRGADTQYF	TGTGCCAGCAGCCCCAGGGTCCGGGGCGCAGATACGCAGTATTTT
TRBV10-3	TRBD1	TRBJ1-5	.	CAIKGTGINQPQHF	TGTGCCATCAAGGGGACAGGGATCAACCAGCCCCAGCATTTT
TRBV9	TRBD1	TRBJ2-7	.	CASSPRQGGTYEQYF	TGTGCCAGCAGCCCCAGACAGGGTGGGACCTACGAGCAGTACTTC
TRBV4-3	.	TRBJ1-2	.	CASRGSSYGYTF	TGCGCCAGCAGAGGGTCGAGCTATGGCTACACCTTC
TRBV5-1	.	TRBJ2-1	.	CASSPGTADYNEQFF	TGCGCCAGCAGCCCGGGGACTGCAGATTACAATGAGCAGTTCTTC
TRBV6-1	.	TRBJ2-2	.	CASKKNTGELFF	TGTGCCAGCAAAAAAAACACCGGGGAGCTGTTTTTT
TRBV24-1	.	TRBJ1-5	.	CATSDLPFGGEDQPQHF	TGTGCCACCAGTGATTTACCCTTTGGGGGCGAGGATCAGCCCCAGCATTTT
TRBV4-2	.	TRBJ2-3	.	CASSQQGVDTQYF	TGTGCCAGCAGCCAACAGGGCGTGGATACGCAGTATTTT
TRBV4-1	.	TRBJ1-5	.	CASSQDPGRGSPFLIPQHF	TGCGCCAGCAGCCAAGATCCGGGCCGAGGGAGCCCCTTTTTGATTCCCCAGCATTTT
TRBV7-2	TRBD1	TRBJ2-1	once	CASSLAWDRKQFF	TGTGCCAGCAGCTTAGCTTGGGACAGGAAGCAGTTCTTC
TRBV7-9	.	TRBJ1-2	.	CASSSSRWGYGYTF	TGTGCCAGCAGCTCGTCACGTTGGGGCTATGGCTACACCTTC
TRBV5-1	TRBD1	TRBJ2-3	.	CASSLTGTGLRTDTQYF	TGCGCCAGCAGCTTAACCGGGACAGGGTTACGCACAGATACGCAGTATTTT
TRBV11-2	TRBD1	TRBJ2-5	.	CASSLFPLDRASEETQYF	TGTGCCAGCAGCTTATTCCCCCTTGACAGGGCCTCAGAAGAGACCCAGTACTTC
TRBV3-1/TRBV3-2	.	TRBJ2-1	once	CASSQVPQQSEQFF	TGTGCCAGCAGCCAAGTCCCCCAACAGAGTGAGCAGTTCTTC
TRBV11-2	.	TRBJ1-1	.	CASSLGLAAEAFF	TGTGCCAGCAGCTTAGGTCTCGCCGCTGAAGCTTTCTTT